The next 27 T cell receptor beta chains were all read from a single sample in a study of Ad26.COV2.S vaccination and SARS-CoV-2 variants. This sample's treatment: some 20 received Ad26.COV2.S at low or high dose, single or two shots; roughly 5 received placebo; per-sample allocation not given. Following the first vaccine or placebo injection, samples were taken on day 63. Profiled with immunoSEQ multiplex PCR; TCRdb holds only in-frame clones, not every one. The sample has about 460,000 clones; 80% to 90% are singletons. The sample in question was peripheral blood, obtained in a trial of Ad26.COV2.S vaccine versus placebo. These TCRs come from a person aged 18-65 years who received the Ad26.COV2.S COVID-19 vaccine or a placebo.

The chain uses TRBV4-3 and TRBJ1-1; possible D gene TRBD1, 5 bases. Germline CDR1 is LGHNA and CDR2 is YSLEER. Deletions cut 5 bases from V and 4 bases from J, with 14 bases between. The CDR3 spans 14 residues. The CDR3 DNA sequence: TGCGCCAGCAGCTCAACGGGGGTACGCACTGAAGCTTTCTTT. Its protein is CASSSTGVRTEAFF.

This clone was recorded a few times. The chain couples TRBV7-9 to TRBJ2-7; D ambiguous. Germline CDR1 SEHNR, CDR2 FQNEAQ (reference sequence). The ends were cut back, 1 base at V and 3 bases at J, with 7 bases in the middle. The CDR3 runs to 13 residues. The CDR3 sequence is CASSLDLDYEQYF. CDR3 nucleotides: TGTGCCAGCAGCTTAGATCTAGACTACGAGCAGTACTTC.

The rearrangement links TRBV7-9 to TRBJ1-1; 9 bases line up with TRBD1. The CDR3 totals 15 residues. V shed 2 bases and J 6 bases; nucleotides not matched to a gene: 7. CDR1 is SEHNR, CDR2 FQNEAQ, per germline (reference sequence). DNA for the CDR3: TGTGCCAGCAGCTTATCTGGGGACAGGGCATCTGAAGCTTTCTTT. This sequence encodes CASSLSGDRASEAFF.

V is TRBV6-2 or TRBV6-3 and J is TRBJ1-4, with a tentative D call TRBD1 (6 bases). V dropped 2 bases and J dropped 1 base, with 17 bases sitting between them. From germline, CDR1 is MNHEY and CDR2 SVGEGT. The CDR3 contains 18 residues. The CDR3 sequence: CASSYGRGPQGTNEKLFF. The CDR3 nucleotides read TGTGCCAGCAGTTACGGCAGGGGACCCCAGGGAACTAATGAAAAACTGTTTTTT.

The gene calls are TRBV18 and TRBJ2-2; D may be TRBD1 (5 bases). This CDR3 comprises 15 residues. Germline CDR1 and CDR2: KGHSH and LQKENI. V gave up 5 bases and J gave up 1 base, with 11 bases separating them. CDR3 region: CASSNGHQNTGELFF. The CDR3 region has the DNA TGTGCCAGCTCAAATGGACACCAGAACACCGGGGAGCTGTTTTTT.

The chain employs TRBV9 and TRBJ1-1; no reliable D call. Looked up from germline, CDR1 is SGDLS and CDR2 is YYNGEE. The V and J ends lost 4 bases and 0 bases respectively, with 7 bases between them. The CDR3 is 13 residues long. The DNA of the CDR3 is TGTGCCAGCAGCCCTATAATGAACACTGAAGCTTTCTTT. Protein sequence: CASSPIMNTEAFF. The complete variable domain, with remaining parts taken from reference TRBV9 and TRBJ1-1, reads DSGVTQTPKHLITATGQRVTLRCSPRSGDLSVYWYQQSLDQGLQFLIQYYNGEERAKGNILERFSAQQFPDLHSELNLSSLELGDSALYFCASSPIMNTEAFFGQGTRLTVV.

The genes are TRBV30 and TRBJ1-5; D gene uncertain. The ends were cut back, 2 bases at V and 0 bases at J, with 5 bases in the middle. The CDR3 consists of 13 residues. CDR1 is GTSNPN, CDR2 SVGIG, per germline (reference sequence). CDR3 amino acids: CAWSKNSNQPQHF. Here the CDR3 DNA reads TGTGCCTGGAGTAAAAATAGCAATCAGCCCCAGCATTTT.

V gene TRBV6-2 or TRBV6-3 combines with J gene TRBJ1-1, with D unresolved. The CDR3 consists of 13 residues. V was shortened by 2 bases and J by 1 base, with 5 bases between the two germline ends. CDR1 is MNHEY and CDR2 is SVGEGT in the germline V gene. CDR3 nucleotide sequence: TGTGCCAGCAGTTACGCCGAGAACACTGAAGCTTTCTTT. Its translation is CASSYAENTEAFF.

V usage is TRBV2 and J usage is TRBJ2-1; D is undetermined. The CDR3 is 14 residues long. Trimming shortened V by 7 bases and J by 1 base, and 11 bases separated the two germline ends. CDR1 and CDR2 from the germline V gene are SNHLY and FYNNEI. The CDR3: CASNLVSSYNEQFF. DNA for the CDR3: TGTGCCAGCAATCTGGTTTCATCCTACAATGAGCAGTTCTTC.

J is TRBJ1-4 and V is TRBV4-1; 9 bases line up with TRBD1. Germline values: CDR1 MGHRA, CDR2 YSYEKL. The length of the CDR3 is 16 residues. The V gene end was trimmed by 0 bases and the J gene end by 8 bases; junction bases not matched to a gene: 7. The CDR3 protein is CASSQEIDRGGEKLFF. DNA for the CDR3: TGCGCCAGCAGCCAAGAAATTGACAGGGGGGGGGAAAAACTGTTTTTT.

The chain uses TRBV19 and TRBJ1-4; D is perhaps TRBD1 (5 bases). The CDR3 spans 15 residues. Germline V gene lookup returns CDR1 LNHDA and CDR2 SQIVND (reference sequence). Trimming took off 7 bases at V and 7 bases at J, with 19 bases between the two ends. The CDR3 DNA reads TGTGCCAGTACCCCGGGTGGCAGGGCGCTTGAAAAACTGTTTTTT. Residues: CASTPGGRALEKLFF.

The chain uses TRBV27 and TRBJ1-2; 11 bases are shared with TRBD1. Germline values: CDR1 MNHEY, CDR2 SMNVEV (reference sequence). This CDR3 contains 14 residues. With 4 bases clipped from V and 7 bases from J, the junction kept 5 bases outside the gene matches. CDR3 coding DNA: TGTGCCAGCAGTTCGGGACAGGGGGTTGTTGGCTACACCTTC. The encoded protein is CASSSGQGVVGYTF.

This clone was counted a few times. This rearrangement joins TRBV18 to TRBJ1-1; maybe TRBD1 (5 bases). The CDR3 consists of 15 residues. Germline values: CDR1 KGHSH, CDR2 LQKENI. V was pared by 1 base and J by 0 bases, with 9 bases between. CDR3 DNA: TGTGCCAGCTCACCACGGACAAGCCTGAACACTGAAGCTTTCTTT. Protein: CASSPRTSLNTEAFF.

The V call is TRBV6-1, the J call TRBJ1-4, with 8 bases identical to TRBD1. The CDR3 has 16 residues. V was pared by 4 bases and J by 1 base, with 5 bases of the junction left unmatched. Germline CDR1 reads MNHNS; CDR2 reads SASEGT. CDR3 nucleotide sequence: TGTGCCAGCAGTGGACGACAGGGGAGAACTAATGAAAAACTGTTTTTT. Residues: CASSGRQGRTNEKLFF.

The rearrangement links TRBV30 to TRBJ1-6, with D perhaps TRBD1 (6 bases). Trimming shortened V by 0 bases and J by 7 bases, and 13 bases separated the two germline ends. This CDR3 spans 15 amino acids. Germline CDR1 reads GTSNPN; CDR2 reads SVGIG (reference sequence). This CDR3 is CAWSVPDRQNSPLHF. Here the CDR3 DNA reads TGTGCCTGGAGTGTACCCGACAGGCAGAATTCACCCCTCCACTTT.

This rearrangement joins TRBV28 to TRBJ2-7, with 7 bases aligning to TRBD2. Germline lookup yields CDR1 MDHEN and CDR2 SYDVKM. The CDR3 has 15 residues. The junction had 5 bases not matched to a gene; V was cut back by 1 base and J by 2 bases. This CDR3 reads CASSLSGAGTYEQYF. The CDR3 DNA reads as TGTGCCAGCAGTTTATCTGGAGCGGGGACCTACGAGCAGTACTTC. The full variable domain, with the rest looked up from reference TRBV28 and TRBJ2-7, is DVKVTQSSRYLVKRTGEKVFLECVQDMDHENMFWYRQDPGLGLRLIYFSYDVKMKEKGDIPEGYSVSREKKERFSLILESASTNQTSMYLCASSLSGAGTYEQYFGPGTRLTVT.

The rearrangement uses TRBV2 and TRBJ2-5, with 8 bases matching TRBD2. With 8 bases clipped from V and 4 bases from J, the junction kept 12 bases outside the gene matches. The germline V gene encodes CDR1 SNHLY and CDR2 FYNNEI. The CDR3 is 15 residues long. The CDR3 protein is CASGAGVTGGETQYF. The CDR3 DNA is TGTGCCAGCGGAGCGGGAGTAACCGGGGGAGAGACCCAGTACTTC.

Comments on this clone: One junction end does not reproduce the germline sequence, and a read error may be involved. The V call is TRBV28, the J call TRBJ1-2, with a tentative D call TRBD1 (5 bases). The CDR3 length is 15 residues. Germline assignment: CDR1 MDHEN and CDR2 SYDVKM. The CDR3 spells CAISPAPRSRGGYTF. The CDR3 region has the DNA TGTGCCATCAGTCCAGCACCCCGTAGTCGGGGCGGCTACACCTTC.

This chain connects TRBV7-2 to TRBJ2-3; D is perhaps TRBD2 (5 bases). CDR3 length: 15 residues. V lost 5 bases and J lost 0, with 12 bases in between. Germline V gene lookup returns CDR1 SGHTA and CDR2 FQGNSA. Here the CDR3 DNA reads TGTGCCAGCAGCCATCGGACGGGGAGCACAGATACGCAGTATTTT. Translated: CASSHRTGSTDTQYF.

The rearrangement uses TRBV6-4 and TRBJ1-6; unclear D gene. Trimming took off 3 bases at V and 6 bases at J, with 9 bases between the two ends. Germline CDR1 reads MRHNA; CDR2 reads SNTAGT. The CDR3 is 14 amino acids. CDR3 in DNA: TGTGCCAGCAGTGAGCAAGACCGTAATTCACCCCTCCACTTT. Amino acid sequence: CASSEQDRNSPLHF.

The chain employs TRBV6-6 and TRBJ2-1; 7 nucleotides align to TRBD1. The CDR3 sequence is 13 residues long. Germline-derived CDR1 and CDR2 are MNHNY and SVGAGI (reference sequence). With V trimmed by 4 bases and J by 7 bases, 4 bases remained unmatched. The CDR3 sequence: CASSWDSLNEQFF. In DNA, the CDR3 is TGTGCCAGCAGTTGGGACAGTCTGAATGAGCAGTTCTTC.

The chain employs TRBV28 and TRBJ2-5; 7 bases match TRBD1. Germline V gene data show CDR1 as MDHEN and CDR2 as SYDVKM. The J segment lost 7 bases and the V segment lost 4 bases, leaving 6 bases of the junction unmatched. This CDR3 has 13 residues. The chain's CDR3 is CASSSQGVGTQYF. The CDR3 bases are TGTGCCAGCAGTTCCCAGGGGGTGGGGACCCAGTACTTC.

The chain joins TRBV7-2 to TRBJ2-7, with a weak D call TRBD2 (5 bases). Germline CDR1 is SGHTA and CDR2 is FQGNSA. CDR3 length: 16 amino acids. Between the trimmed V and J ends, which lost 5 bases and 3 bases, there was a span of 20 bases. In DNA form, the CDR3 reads TGTGCCAGCAGCCCGAACCCCCCCCTTACTAGCTACGAGCAGTACTTC. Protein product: CASSPNPPLTSYEQYF.

The CDR3, as DNA: TGTGCCAGCAGTTTACGCTACAGCGGACCAGCCTACGAGCAGTACTTC. Encoded protein: CASSLRYSGPAYEQYF. V and J are TRBV27 and TRBJ2-7; TRBD2 might be the D (5 bases). Germline lookup yields CDR1 MNHEY and CDR2 SMNVEV (reference sequence). The CDR3 runs to 16 residues. V gave up 2 bases and J gave up 2 bases, with 16 bases separating them.

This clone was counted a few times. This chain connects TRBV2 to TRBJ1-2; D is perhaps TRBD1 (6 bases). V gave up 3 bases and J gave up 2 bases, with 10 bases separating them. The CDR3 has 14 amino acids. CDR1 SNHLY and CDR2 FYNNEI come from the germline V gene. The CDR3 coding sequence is TGTGCCAGCAGTGAGGGGGGGCTGAACTATGGCTACACCTTC. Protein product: CASSEGGLNYGYTF.

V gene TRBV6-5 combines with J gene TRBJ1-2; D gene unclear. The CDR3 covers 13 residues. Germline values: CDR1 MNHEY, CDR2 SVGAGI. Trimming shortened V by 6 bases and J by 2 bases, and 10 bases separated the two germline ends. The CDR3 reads CASSNQANYGYTF. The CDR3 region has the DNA TGTGCCAGCAGCAACCAAGCAAACTATGGCTACACCTTC.

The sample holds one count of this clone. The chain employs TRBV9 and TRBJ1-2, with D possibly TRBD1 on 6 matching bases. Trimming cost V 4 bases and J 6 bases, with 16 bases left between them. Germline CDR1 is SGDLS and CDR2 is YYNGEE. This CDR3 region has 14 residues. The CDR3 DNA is TGTGCCAGCAGCCCCTTCCAGGGGAGGGATGGCTACACCTTC. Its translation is CASSPFQGRDGYTF.